This record looks at one T cell receptor (beta chain) sequence and its context. Antigen specificity is unknown. CDR3 length: 15 residues. Germline loops: CDR1 SGHRS, CDR2 YFSETQ. The V and J ends lost 2 bases and 5 bases, in that order; junction bases with no gene match: 7. This entry is derived from a study of beta chain features in type 1 diabetes. Isolated RNA was reverse transcribed in full, so expressed TCRB transcripts were sequenced. Measured with immunoSEQ multiplex PCR; TCRdb has only the in-frame clones, and not every one. Among under 300,000 clones listed, approximately 11% were seen once. Findings and limits, study-wide: For Type 1 diabetes patients, all four CD4+ subsets carried TCRB CDR3s that were moderately but significantly shorter. PCR might favor shorter templates, equally in patients and controls.

What was sequenced was naive CD4+ T cells from blood. This clonotype was obtained from a man aged 25-40 years with type 1 diabetes. The chain carries TRBV5-1 and TRBJ2-5; 9 bases map to TRBD1. The CDR3 here is CASSLGDRERETQYF. For the CDR3, the DNA is TGCGCCAGCAGCTTAGGGGACAGGGAACGGGAGACCCAGTACTTC.